This TCR beta chain was documented in a study of T-cell reconstitution after alpha-beta-depleted transplantation in children. General study findings and limits: By about two months after transplant, alpha-beta T cells reportedly arose from several hundred graft clones that had expanded. Newly produced T cells mostly accounted for T-cell counts and diversity one year post-transplant. Diversity of TCRbeta at day 60 was high in some patients, arising from surviving recipient T cells and thymic progenitors.

This clonotype was found many times. What it binds is not known. Library preparation (for TCRbeta) was performed with unique molecular identifiers. Using its own MiXCR run on the PCR reads, TCRdb lists one record per CDR3 protein. The sample has approximately 200,000 distinct CDR3 sequences; just under 6.5% are singletons. The clonotype was recovered from a girl under three years old with combined immunodeficiency, due to receive a stem cell transplant. Specimen: PBMCs, collected before TCRalphabeta/CD19-depleted stem cell transplant.

Here the CDR3 reads CASSPGWGGFEQFF. The DNA of the CDR3 is TGTGCCAGCAGCCCCGGGTGGGGAGGTTTTGAGCAGTTCTTC. The V and J genes are TRBV7-3 and TRBJ2-1; tentative D call: TRBD2 (6 bases). The CDR3 is 14 residues long. The germline V gene has CDR1 SGHTA and CDR2 FQGTGA. V lost 5 bases, J lost 9 bases, and 17 bases lay in between.